The 9 T cell receptor beta chains listed next were all sequenced from one sample in a study of graft-versus-host responses after intestinal transplantation. Clones were sequenced by immunoSEQ multiplex PCR, and TCRdb holds only the in-frame ones, with some missing. This sample yields 35,000 to 45,000 clones, of which over 85% are seen a single time; less than 0.85% belongs to the top ten. The material was PBMCs, obtained 16 days after intestinal transplant. Source of these receptors: a human patient who received an intestinal transplant, so some T cells may come from the graft donor.

The V and J genes are TRBV9 and TRBJ2-1; no clear D. This CDR3 contains 16 residues. Trimming cost V 2 bases and J 6 bases, with 18 bases left between them. CDR1 is SGDLS, CDR2 YYNGEE, per germline. Written as DNA, the CDR3 is TGTGCCAGCAGCGTTTCAGGTGATTCTTTCTCCAATGAGCAGTTCTTC. Protein: CASSVSGDSFSNEQFF.

This chain links TRBV27 with TRBJ2-1; D ambiguous. Germline CDR1 is MNHEY and CDR2 is SMNVEV (reference sequence). The length of the CDR3 is 11 residues. Deletions cut 5 bases from V and 8 bases from J, with 7 bases between. CDR3 sequence (DNA): TGTGCCAGCAGTCCAGTGGATGAGCAGTTCTTC. This encodes CASSPVDEQFF.

The J gene is TRBJ2-1, the V gene TRBV28; D may be TRBD1 (6 bases). The CDR3 is 13 residues long. Trimming removed 3 bases from V and 9 bases from J, with 12 bases in between. Looked up from germline, CDR1 is MDHEN and CDR2 is SYDVKM. The CDR3 DNA reads TGTGCCAGCAGTTTTTTGGGGGCGAGTGAGCAGTTCTTC. Protein: CASSFLGASEQFF.

The V and J genes are TRBV30 and TRBJ2-1, with 12 bases lining up with TRBD2. The CDR3 runs 13 residues. The germline CDR1 and CDR2 sequences are GTSNPN and SVGIG (reference sequence). CDR3 loop: CALRLAGGSEQFF. The CDR3 DNA reads as TGTGCTCTTCGTCTAGCGGGAGGGAGTGAGCAGTTCTTC.

The chain carries TRBV7-2 and TRBJ2-7; 9 bases line up with TRBD2. The CDR3 covers 17 residues. Trimming removed 0 bases from V and 5 bases from J; junction bases left unmatched: 11. The V gene's germline CDR1 is SGHTA and CDR2 FQGNSA. The CDR3 DNA reads TGTGCCAGCAGCTTAGCGCCCGTAGCGGGAGCAGGGGACGAGCAGTACTTC. Its protein product is CASSLAPVAGAGDEQYF.

CDR3 in amino acids: CASSSNPTSGIGETQYF. The CDR3 coding sequence is TGTGCCAGCAGCTCAAACCCGACTAGCGGGATTGGAGAGACCCAGTACTTC. The chain links TRBV5-4 to TRBJ2-5; TRBD2 matches at 11 bases. From germline, CDR1 is SGHNT and CDR2 YYREEE (reference sequence). Unmatched junction bases numbered 11, after V lost 3 bases and J lost 4 bases. This CDR3 spans 17 amino acids.

The V and J genes are TRBV11-2 and TRBJ2-1; D is tentatively TRBD1 or TRBD2 (5 bases each). The length of the CDR3 is 14 residues. CDR1 is SGHAT and CDR2 is FQNNGV in the germline V gene. V shed 5 bases and J shed 4 bases, with 12 bases lying between them. The CDR3, as DNA: TGTGCCAGCAGCGTCGCTGGGGGTTACAATGAGCAGTTCTTC. This gives the protein CASSVAGGYNEQFF. The full variable domain, completed using reference TRBV11-2 and TRBJ2-1, is EAGVAQSPRYKIIEKRQSVAFWCNPISGHATLYWYQQILGQGPKLLIQFQNNGVVDDSQLPKDRFSAERLKGVDSTLKIQPAKLEDSAVYLCASSVAGGYNEQFFGPGTRLTVL.

The chain links TRBV28 to TRBJ1-1, with D perhaps TRBD1 (5 bases). This CDR3 region has 14 residues. The V gene lost 3 bases and the J gene lost 1 base, with 9 bases spanning the gap. Germline values: CDR1 MDHEN, CDR2 SYDVKM. The chain's CDR3 is CASSFQGTNTEAFF. The CDR3 coding sequence is TGTGCCAGCAGTTTTCAGGGTACGAACACTGAAGCTTTCTTT.

This chain joins TRBV7-3 and TRBJ1-1, with unresolved D. V lost 5 bases and J lost 4, with 14 bases in between. Germline V gene lookup returns CDR1 SGHTA and CDR2 FQGTGA. The CDR3 covers 14 residues. The CDR3 spells CASSPPRGSTEAFF. The CDR3 DNA follows: TGTGCCAGCAGCCCCCCCAGAGGGAGCACTGAAGCTTTCTTT.